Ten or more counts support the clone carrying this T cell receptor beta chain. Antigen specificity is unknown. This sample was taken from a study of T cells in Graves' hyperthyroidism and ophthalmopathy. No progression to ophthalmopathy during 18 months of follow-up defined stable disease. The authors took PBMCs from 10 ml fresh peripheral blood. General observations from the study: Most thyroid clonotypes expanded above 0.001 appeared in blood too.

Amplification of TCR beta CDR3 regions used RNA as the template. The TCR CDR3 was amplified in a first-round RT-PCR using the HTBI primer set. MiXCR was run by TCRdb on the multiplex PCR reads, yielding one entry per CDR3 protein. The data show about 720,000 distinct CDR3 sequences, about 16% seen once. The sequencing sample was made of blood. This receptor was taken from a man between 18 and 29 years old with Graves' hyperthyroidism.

CDR3: CSARGLGPEQFF. CDR3 sequence (DNA): TGCAGTGCTAGAGGTCTGGGGCCTGAGCAGTTCTTC. This chain connects TRBV20-1 to TRBJ2-1; a weak D match, TRBD1 (5 bases). The CDR3 is made up of 12 amino acids. Trimming stripped 1 base from V and 9 bases from J, with 10 bases between. Germline-derived CDR1 and CDR2 are DFQATT and SNEGSKA (reference sequence).